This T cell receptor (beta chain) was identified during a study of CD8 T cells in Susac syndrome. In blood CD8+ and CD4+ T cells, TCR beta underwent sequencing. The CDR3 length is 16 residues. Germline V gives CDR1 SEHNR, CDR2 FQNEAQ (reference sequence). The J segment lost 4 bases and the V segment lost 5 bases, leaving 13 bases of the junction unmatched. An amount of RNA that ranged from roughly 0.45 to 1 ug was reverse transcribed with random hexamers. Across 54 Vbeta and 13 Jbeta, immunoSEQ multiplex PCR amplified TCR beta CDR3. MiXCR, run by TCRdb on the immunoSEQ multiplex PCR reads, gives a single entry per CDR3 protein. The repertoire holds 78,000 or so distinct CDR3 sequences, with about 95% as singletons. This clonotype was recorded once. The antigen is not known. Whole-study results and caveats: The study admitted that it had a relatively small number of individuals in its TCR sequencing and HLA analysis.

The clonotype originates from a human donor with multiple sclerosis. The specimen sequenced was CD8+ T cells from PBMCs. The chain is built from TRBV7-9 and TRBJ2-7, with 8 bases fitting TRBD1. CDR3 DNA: TGTGCCAGCAGCCCCAGGGAAGGCAGGGGGCTATACGAGCAGTACTTC. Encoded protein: CASSPREGRGLYEQYF.